Below are 20 T cell receptor beta chains sequenced from a single sample in a study of T cell responses to AZD1222 COVID-19 vaccine. Sequencing was performed with immunoSEQ multiplex PCR; in TCRdb, only in-frame clones are kept and a portion is missing. The sample records 200,000 or so clones, about 90% being singletons. The sample in question was peripheral blood, obtained on day 0 of MenACWY control vaccination. These TCRs come from an adult in good health.

This chain uses TRBV19 with TRBJ2-1, with unresolved D. This CDR3 comprises 16 residues. CDR1 is LNHDA, CDR2 SQIVND, per germline (reference sequence). V was clipped by 3 bases and J by 5 bases, with 17 bases between them. In DNA form, the CDR3 reads TGTGCCAGTAGTATCCTGGCAGGAACGAGAAACAATGAGCAGTTCTTC. Its protein is CASSILAGTRNNEQFF. Using reference TRBV19 and TRBJ2-1 for the parts outside the CDR3, the full variable domain is DGGITQSPKYLFRKEGQNVTLSCEQNLNHDAMYWYRQDPGQGLRLIYYSQIVNDFQKGDIAEGYSVSREKKESFPLTVTSAQKNPTAFYLCASSILAGTRNNEQFFGPGTRLTVL.

The rearrangement joins TRBV4-2 to TRBJ1-2; D is ambiguous. Germline loops: CDR1 LGHNA, CDR2 YNFKEQ. V was shortened by 1 base and J by 1 base, with 10 bases between the two germline ends. CDR3 length: 15 amino acids. The CDR3 nucleotides are TGTGCCAGCAGCCAAGTGGGTCAGAGTAACTATGGCTACACCTTC. This translates into CASSQVGQSNYGYTF.

This clone came up once. This rearrangement joins TRBV5-4 to TRBJ2-1; perhaps TRBD1 as D (5 bases). The CDR3 is made up of 15 amino acids. Germline loops: CDR1 SGHNT, CDR2 YYREEE (reference sequence). Between the trimmed V and J ends, which lost 0 bases and 6 bases, there was a span of 13 bases. CDR3 DNA sequence: TGTGCCAGCAGCTTGGATGCAGGGCCCATCAATGAGCAGTTCTTC. This sequence encodes CASSLDAGPINEQFF.

This sequence joins TRBV6-5 and TRBJ2-3; 9 bases fit TRBD2. The CDR3 runs to 15 residues. V trimming: 6 bases; J trimming: 4 bases; junction bases outside the gene matches: 8. Germline lookup yields CDR1 MNHEY and CDR2 SVGAGI. The CDR3 spells CASRAGGGEADTQYF. In nucleotides, the CDR3 is TGTGCCAGCAGGGCCGGCGGGGGGGAGGCAGATACGCAGTATTTT.

The chain couples TRBV5-1 to TRBJ2-7; possibly TRBD1 for D (5 bases). The germline V gene has CDR1 SGHRS and CDR2 YFSETQ. CDR3 length: 14 residues. Trimming stripped 0 bases from V and 6 bases from J, with 13 bases between. CDR3: CASSLAGKGVEQYF. CDR3 in DNA: TGCGCCAGCAGCTTGGCCGGTAAAGGGGTCGAGCAGTACTTC.

V gene TRBV14 combines with J gene TRBJ2-7; no reliable D call. V was cut by 3 bases and J by 6 bases, with 21 bases left in between. Germline V gene lookup returns CDR1 SGHDN and CDR2 FVKESK. The CDR3 length is 16 residues. Written as DNA, the CDR3 is TGTGCCAGCAGCCATCCCCGACCATCCTCTTGGGGCGAGCAGTACTTC. Translated, it gives CASSHPRPSSWGEQYF.

The chain employs TRBV10-3 and TRBJ2-5; possibly TRBD1 for D (6 bases). CDR3 length: 13 amino acids. Trimming left V 10 bases short and J 1 base short, with 13 bases between. Germline-derived CDR1 and CDR2 are ENHRY and SYGVKD. The CDR3 nucleotides read TGTGCCACGGAACAGGGCCTCCAAGAGACCCAGTACTTC. Translating it yields CATEQGLQETQYF.

The chain is built from TRBV7-8 and TRBJ2-5; 11 bases line up with TRBD1. V was clipped by 1 base and J by 5 bases; unmatched bases: 9. This CDR3 contains 17 residues. The germline gives CDR1 SGHVS, CDR2 FQNEAQ. The CDR3 reads CASSLERGQGADETQYF. DNA for the CDR3: TGTGCCAGCAGCTTAGAGAGAGGACAGGGGGCCGACGAGACCCAGTACTTC.

This chain connects TRBV19 to TRBJ2-7; D is perhaps TRBD1 (5 bases). V was trimmed by 4 bases and J by 3 bases, leaving 10 bases between them. The germline gives CDR1 LNHDA, CDR2 SQIVND (reference sequence). The CDR3 extends over 13 amino acids. CDR3 loop: CASSRQGIYEQYF. CDR3 DNA: TGTGCCAGTAGTAGGCAGGGAATCTACGAGCAGTACTTC.

The chain has TRBV6-5 and TRBJ1-6; D is ambiguous. This CDR3 region has 13 residues. V was clipped by 7 bases and J by 7 bases, with 11 bases between them. CDR1 MNHEY and CDR2 SVGAGI come from the germline V gene. This chain's CDR3 is CASKAPLNSPLHF. In nucleotides, the CDR3 is TGTGCCAGCAAAGCGCCTTTGAATTCACCCCTCCACTTT.

The chain is built from TRBV3-1 (or the pseudogene TRBV3-2) and TRBJ2-3; D is uncertain. CDR3 length: 12 residues. The V end lost 4 bases, the J end lost 6 bases, and 8 bases lay between the germline ends. Germline CDR1 is LGHDT and CDR2 is YNNKEL (reference sequence). CDR3 region: CASSPLGDTQYF. DNA of the CDR3: TGTGCCAGCAGCCCGCTGGGGGATACGCAGTATTTT.

The CDR3 spells CASSLGTGGMNTEAFF. The CDR3 DNA sequence: TGTGCCAGCAGCTTAGGGACAGGGGGCATGAACACTGAAGCTTTCTTT. This sequence joins TRBV7-6 and TRBJ1-1, with 11 bases aligning to TRBD1. There are 16 residues in the CDR3. With V trimmed by 1 base and J by 0 bases, 1 base remained unmatched. CDR1 is SGHVS, CDR2 FNYEAQ, per germline.

The V call is TRBV19, the J call TRBJ1-5, with 9 bases identical to TRBD1. Germline CDR1 and CDR2: LNHDA and SQIVND (reference sequence). The V segment lost 5 bases and the J segment 4 bases; nucleotides outside the gene matches: 15. The CDR3 extends over 18 amino acids. In DNA, the CDR3 is TGTGCCAGTAGTCTCACGCCGGGACAGGGTGTGGTGAATCAGCCCCAGCATTTT. It translates to CASSLTPGQGVVNQPQHF.

In this sample, this clone turned up once. The V gene is TRBV19, the J gene TRBJ1-4, with TRBD1 matching 8 bases. The CDR3 is 15 amino acids. The V gene end was trimmed by 4 bases and the J gene end by 5 bases; junction bases not matched to a gene: 6. Per germline, CDR1 LNHDA and CDR2 SQIVND (reference sequence). Here the CDR3 reads CASSTGQGPNEKLFF. The CDR3 DNA is TGTGCCAGTAGTACTGGACAGGGCCCGAATGAAAAACTGTTTTTT.

The V gene is TRBV7-8, the J gene TRBJ2-5; 7 bases agree with TRBD2. CDR1 and CDR2 from the germline V gene are SGHVS and FQNEAQ. CDR3 size: 14 residues. V was pared by 5 bases and J by 2 bases, with 5 bases of the junction left unmatched. DNA for the CDR3: TGTGCCAGCAGCCGAGGCGGGGGACAAGAGACCCAGTACTTC. Translating it yields CASSRGGGQETQYF.

The V call is TRBV11-2, the J call TRBJ2-1, with 10 nucleotides matching TRBD2. This CDR3 comprises 16 residues. CDR1 is SGHAT, CDR2 FQNNGV, per germline. V dropped 4 bases and J dropped 1; count of bases not matched to a gene: 4. The CDR3 region is CASSSLAGVSYNEQFF. The CDR3 DNA is TGTGCCAGCAGCTCCCTAGCGGGGGTATCCTACAATGAGCAGTTCTTC.

V gene TRBV5-1 combines with J gene TRBJ2-5; tentative D call: TRBD1 (5 bases). CDR1 and CDR2 (germline): SGHRS, YFSETQ. Trimming stripped 2 bases from V and 2 bases from J, with 19 bases between. This CDR3 contains 17 residues. The CDR3 sequence is CASSFGAQGPLQETQYF. DNA of the CDR3: TGCGCCAGCAGCTTTGGGGCCCAGGGCCCCCTACAAGAGACCCAGTACTTC.

The chain combines TRBV9 with TRBJ1-1; D is ambiguous. The CDR3 totals 11 residues. V lost 7 bases, J lost 1 base, and 5 bases lay in between. Germline V gene sequence: CDR1 SGDLS, CDR2 YYNGEE. CDR3 amino acids: CASGRNTEAFF. In DNA form, the CDR3 reads TGTGCCAGCGGCCGGAACACTGAAGCTTTCTTT.

This chain uses TRBV4-1 with TRBJ1-6, with D hard to call. CDR1 is MGHRA and CDR2 is YSYEKL in the germline V gene. Trimming cost V 0 bases and J 8 bases, with 5 bases left between them. The CDR3 spans 13 residues. The CDR3 loop reads CASSQDPDSPLHF. The CDR3 DNA reads TGCGCCAGCAGCCAAGACCCAGATTCACCCCTCCACTTT.

V is TRBV7-9 and J is TRBJ1-5; D unclear. The CDR3 contains 12 residues. CDR1 SEHNR and CDR2 FQNEAQ come from the germline V gene (reference sequence). CDR3 loop: CAVTEGNQPQHF. The CDR3 DNA reads as TGTGCTGTGACTGAAGGTAATCAGCCCCAGCATTTT.